Shown below are 29 T cell receptor beta chains from a single sample sequenced in a study of blood T cell repertoires in COVID-19. The protocol was immunoSEQ multiplex PCR, while the TCRdb copy is restricted to in-frame clones and leaves out a portion. The repertoire holds some 390,000 clones, with more than 80% as singletons. Sequencing was performed on PBMCs or T cells enriched from blood (not recorded which). Receptor source: a man in his thirties or forties who had recovered from COVID-19.

V gene TRBV25-1 combines with J gene TRBJ1-5; TRBD1 matches at 7 bases. Germline V CDR1 and CDR2: MGHDK, SYGVNS. CDR3 length: 18 amino acids. V lost 1 base and J lost 2; bases outside the gene matches: 11. This CDR3 reads CASSEFRVTRGGNQPQHF. The CDR3 DNA reads TGTGCCAGCAGTGAATTTAGGGTAACCAGGGGGGGCAATCAGCCCCAGCATTTT. Together with reference TRBV25-1 and TRBJ1-5, the CDR3 gives the full variable domain: EADIYQTPRYLVIGTGKKITLECSQTMGHDKMYWYQQDPGMELHLIHYSYGVNSTEKGDLSSESTVSRIRTEHFPLTLESARPSHTSQYLCASSEFRVTRGGNQPQHFGDGTRLSIL.

CDR3 protein: CASTFDRGYGYTF. The CDR3 bases are TGTGCCAGTACCTTCGACAGGGGCTATGGCTACACCTTC. J is TRBJ1-2 and V is TRBV19, with 8 nucleotides matching TRBD1. There are 13 residues in the CDR3. Germline CDR1 is LNHDA and CDR2 is SQIVND (reference sequence). V lost 7 bases, J lost 4 bases, and 5 bases stayed unmatched.

The chain uses TRBV2 and TRBJ1-5, with D unresolved. Looked up from germline, CDR1 is SNHLY and CDR2 is FYNNEI. The CDR3 totals 13 residues. The CDR3 DNA is TGTGTTAGCCGGGAGGATAGCAATCAGCCCCAGCATTTT. Protein sequence: CVSREDSNQPQHF.

The chain has TRBV27 and TRBJ1-4, with no clear D. The CDR3 contains 17 residues. Looked up from germline, CDR1 is MNHEY and CDR2 is SMNVEV (reference sequence). V lost 6 bases and J lost 0, with 17 bases in between. CDR3 coding DNA: TGTGCCAGCAGCCTCACTCGGGGAGTTGCAACTAATGAAAAACTGTTTTTT. Protein product: CASSLTRGVATNEKLFF.

The chain links TRBV4-1 to TRBJ2-2; tentative D call: TRBD1 (5 bases). Trimming shortened V by 4 bases and J by 6 bases, and 12 bases separated the two germline ends. This CDR3 has 14 amino acids. Per germline, CDR1 MGHRA and CDR2 YSYEKL. For the CDR3, the DNA is TGCGCCAGCAGCCCCGCAGGGTTCCCCGGGGAGCTGTTTTTT. Translated, it gives CASSPAGFPGELFF.

The V call is TRBV5-1, the J call TRBJ1-2; D is ambiguous. V gave up 0 bases and J gave up 2 bases, with 11 bases separating them. CDR3 length: 15 amino acids. Germline V gene data show CDR1 as SGHRS and CDR2 as YFSETQ. CDR3 bases: TGCGCCAGCAGCTTGGCTCTTACATCCAACTATGGCTACACCTTC. It yields the protein CASSLALTSNYGYTF. The whole variable domain, remainder taken from reference TRBV5-1 and TRBJ1-2, is KAGVTQTPRYLIKTRGQQVTLSCSPISGHRSVSWYQQTPGQGLQFLFEYFSETQRNKGNFPGRFSGRQFSNSRSEMNVSTLELGDSALYLCASSLALTSNYGYTFGSGTRLTVV.

V and J are TRBV28 and TRBJ1-1; 8 nucleotides line up with TRBD1. The germline V gene has CDR1 MDHEN and CDR2 SYDVKM. The J segment lost 7 bases and the V segment lost 7 bases, leaving 8 bases of the junction unmatched. The CDR3 spans 13 residues. Here the CDR3 reads CASTVPGGGEAFF. The CDR3 bases are TGTGCCAGCACAGTCCCAGGGGGCGGTGAAGCTTTCTTT.

The rearrangement joins TRBV16 to TRBJ1-5, with D possibly being TRBD1 (6 bases). This CDR3 has 14 amino acids. Per the germline V gene, CDR1 is KGHSY and CDR2 is FQNENV. Trimming removed 4 bases from V and 4 bases from J, with 11 bases in between. As DNA, the CDR3 is TGTGCCAGCAGCCGAAGACAGGCTAATCAGCCCCAGCATTTT. Amino acid sequence: CASSRRQANQPQHF. Filled out from reference TRBV16 and TRBJ1-5, the complete variable domain reads GEEVAQTPKHLVRGEGQKAKLYCAPIKGHSYVFWYQQVLKNEFKFLISFQNENVFDETGMPKERFSAKCLPNSPCSLEIQATKLEDSAVYFCASSRRQANQPQHFGDGTRLSIL.

This chain links TRBV7-3 with TRBJ2-1; TRBD1 aligns across 11 bases. After removal of 5 bases from V and 5 bases from J, the junction contained 14 bases not matched to a gene. CDR1 and CDR2 (germline): SGHTA, FQGTGA. This CDR3 is built from 18 residues. The chain's CDR3 is CASSTGPWTGGEDNEQFF. DNA for the CDR3: TGTGCCAGCAGCACGGGACCCTGGACAGGGGGCGAGGACAATGAGCAGTTCTTC.

This rearrangement joins TRBV6-5 to TRBJ1-1, with a weak D call TRBD1 (6 bases). Germline CDR1 and CDR2: MNHEY and SVGAGI. The length of the CDR3 is 15 residues. The V and J ends lost 6 bases and 1 base respectively, with 15 bases between them. CDR3 sequence (DNA): TGTGCCAGCAGAGACCCTCCGGGACAGAACACTGAAGCTTTCTTT. It encodes CASRDPPGQNTEAFF.

This rearrangement joins TRBV7-9 to TRBJ2-3; 12 bases line up with TRBD2. V was pared by 3 bases and J by 3 bases, with 7 bases of the junction left unmatched. CDR1 SEHNR and CDR2 FQNEAQ come from the germline V gene (reference sequence). The CDR3 is made up of 17 amino acids. The CDR3 here is CASSFKASGRVTDTQYF. Here the CDR3 DNA reads TGTGCCAGCAGCTTTAAGGCTAGCGGGAGGGTTACAGATACGCAGTATTTT.

The rearrangement uses TRBV5-4 and TRBJ2-7; the D gene is possibly TRBD2 (5 bases). The CDR3 has 15 amino acids. Trimming removed 5 bases from V and 1 base from J, with 16 bases in between. Germline lookup yields CDR1 SGHNT and CDR2 YYREEE (reference sequence). The CDR3 loop is CASSSLSGGSYEQYF. As DNA, the CDR3 is TGTGCCAGCAGTTCCCTTTCGGGCGGGTCCTACGAGCAGTACTTC. Variable domain in full (rest from reference TRBV5-4 and TRBJ2-7): ETGVTQSPTHLIKTRGQQVTLRCSSQSGHNTVSWYQQALGQGPQFIFQYYREEENGRGNFPPRFSGLQFPNYSSELNVNALELDDSALYLCASSSLSGGSYEQYFGPGTRLTVT.

V gene TRBV27 combines with J gene TRBJ1-5; D ambiguous. This CDR3 comprises 14 residues. V lost 7 bases and J 7 bases, leaving 17 bases between the germline ends. From germline, CDR1 is MNHEY and CDR2 SMNVEV (reference sequence). CDR3: CASKSGGEKQPQHF. CDR3 nucleotides: TGTGCCAGCAAATCCGGCGGGGAGAAGCAGCCCCAGCATTTT.

This clone showed up just a few times. The V and J genes are TRBV6-5 and TRBJ2-3; TRBD2 aligns across 11 bases. The CDR3 covers 16 residues. Germline CDR1 and CDR2: MNHEY and SVGAGI. The V gene end was trimmed by 4 bases and the J gene end by 2 bases; junction bases not matched to a gene: 5. The CDR3 nucleotides read TGTGCCAGCAGTTTAAGACTAGCGGGGTACACAGATACGCAGTATTTT. The encoded protein is CASSLRLAGYTDTQYF.

The genes are TRBV18 and TRBJ2-7; D might be TRBD1 (5 bases). The CDR3 runs to 14 residues. Germline V gene lookup returns CDR1 KGHSH and CDR2 LQKENI. V lost 0 bases to trimming and J lost 5 bases, with 11 bases between them. The chain's CDR3 is CASSPPARAHEQYF. Here the CDR3 DNA reads TGTGCCAGCTCACCACCGGCCAGGGCCCACGAGCAGTACTTC.

The V gene is TRBV3-1 (or the pseudogene TRBV3-2), the J gene TRBJ2-2, with D unclear. The CDR3 extends over 11 amino acids. Germline-derived CDR1 and CDR2 are LGHDT and YNNKEL (reference sequence). V lost 4 bases and J 6 bases, leaving 3 bases between the germline ends. The CDR3 spells CASSRAGELFF. In DNA, the CDR3 is TGTGCCAGCAGCCGAGCCGGGGAGCTGTTTTTT.

This rearrangement joins TRBV24-1 to TRBJ2-1; no reliable D call. From germline, CDR1 is KGHDR and CDR2 SFDVKD. This CDR3 region has 13 residues. V shed 10 bases and J shed 4 bases, with 13 bases lying between them. CDR3 coding DNA: TGTGCCACGCGGAATGCGTATTACAATGAGCAGTTCTTC. Encoded protein: CATRNAYYNEQFF.

A single count supports this clone. The chain joins TRBV5-1 to TRBJ1-1; 7 bases fit TRBD1. CDR1 is SGHRS and CDR2 is YFSETQ in the germline V gene. J was trimmed by 2 bases and V by 2 bases; bases with no gene match: 9. There are 16 residues in the CDR3. This CDR3 reads CASSLVYRGSNTEAFF. CDR3 sequence (DNA): TGCGCCAGCAGCTTAGTATACAGGGGTAGTAACACTGAAGCTTTCTTT.

This clone was observed once. The chain recombines TRBV5-1 with TRBJ1-1; the D gene is possibly TRBD1 (5 bases). Trimming stripped 3 bases from V and 1 base from J, with 10 bases between. This CDR3 comprises 14 residues. Germline V gene data show CDR1 as SGHRS and CDR2 as YFSETQ. CDR3 bases: TGCGCCAGCAGCTCTGGGGGAGGGAACACTGAAGCTTTCTTT. This gives the protein CASSSGGGNTEAFF.

The rearrangement joins TRBV11-2 to TRBJ1-1; D may be TRBD1 (5 bases). CDR3 length equals 13 residues. V dropped 5 bases and J dropped 4 bases, with 11 bases sitting between them. Germline V gene sequence: CDR1 SGHAT, CDR2 FQNNGV. CDR3 sequence: CASSHAGGTEAFF. The CDR3 bases are TGTGCCAGCAGCCACGCGGGGGGCACTGAAGCTTTCTTT.

The genes are TRBV11-2 and TRBJ2-1; a possible D gene is TRBD2 (6 bases). This CDR3 has 15 amino acids. CDR1 and CDR2 (germline): SGHAT, FQNNGV. V was clipped by 1 base and J by 5 bases, with 12 bases between them. The CDR3, as DNA: TGTGCCAGCAGCTTAGCTCCTAGCGCACACAATGAGCAGTTCTTC. This encodes CASSLAPSAHNEQFF.

The table lists this clone with a count of one. The V call is TRBV7-9, the J call TRBJ1-1; 7 bases align to TRBD1. Germline assignment: CDR1 SEHNR and CDR2 FQNEAQ (reference sequence). V was clipped by 5 bases and J by 3 bases; unmatched bases: 12. This CDR3 is 16 amino acids long. CDR3 sequence (DNA): TGTGCCAGCAGCCCATGGACAGGTTTTCGAGACACTGAAGCTTTCTTT. It encodes CASSPWTGFRDTEAFF.

The gene calls are TRBV5-4 and TRBJ1-1; D is possibly TRBD1 (5 bases). V dropped 0 bases and J dropped 1 base, with 7 bases sitting between them. This CDR3 comprises 14 residues. CDR1 is SGHNT and CDR2 is YYREEE in the germline V gene (reference sequence). The CDR3 protein is CASSLDRRNTEAFF. The CDR3 DNA reads as TGTGCCAGCAGCTTGGACAGGAGGAACACTGAAGCTTTCTTT. The complete variable domain, with remaining parts taken from reference TRBV5-4 and TRBJ1-1, reads ETGVTQSPTHLIKTRGQQVTLRCSSQSGHNTVSWYQQALGQGPQFIFQYYREEENGRGNFPPRFSGLQFPNYSSELNVNALELDDSALYLCASSLDRRNTEAFFGQGTRLTVV.

This chain joins TRBV14 and TRBJ2-3, with 7 positions matching TRBD2. The CDR3 has 16 amino acids. Looked up from germline, CDR1 is SGHDN and CDR2 is FVKESK. The J segment lost 2 bases and the V segment lost 2 bases, leaving 7 bases of the junction unmatched. CDR3 nucleotides: TGTGCCAGCAGCCAACCGGGACTAATTACCACAGATACGCAGTATTTT. Protein product: CASSQPGLITTDTQYF.

The CDR3 sequence: CASSTGQFTGELFF. For the CDR3, the DNA is TGTGCCAGCAGCACCGGACAGTTCACCGGGGAGCTGTTTTTT. V usage is TRBV7-9 and J usage is TRBJ2-2, with D possibly being TRBD1 (6 bases). Trimming cost V 5 bases and J 4 bases, with 11 bases left between them. Germline V gives CDR1 SEHNR, CDR2 FQNEAQ (reference sequence). This CDR3 region has 14 residues. The variable domain in full, completed from reference TRBV7-9 and TRBJ2-2, reads DTGVSQNPRHKITKRGQNVTFRCDPISEHNRLYWYRQTLGQGPEFLTYFQNEAQLEKSRLLSDRFSAERPKGSFSTLEIQRTEQGDSAMYLCASSTGQFTGELFFGEGSRLTVL.

The CDR3 coding sequence is TGCGCCAGCAGCCCCGGGGCGGGACAGACCGACAATGAGCAGTTCTTC. Protein: CASSPGAGQTDNEQFF. This chain joins TRBV5-1 and TRBJ2-1, with a possible D match to TRBD1 (7 bases). CDR3 length: 16 amino acids. V was trimmed by 4 bases and J by 5 bases, leaving 19 bases between them. Germline CDR1 SGHRS, CDR2 YFSETQ. Filled out from reference TRBV5-1 and TRBJ2-1, the complete variable domain reads KAGVTQTPRYLIKTRGQQVTLSCSPISGHRSVSWYQQTPGQGLQFLFEYFSETQRNKGNFPGRFSGRQFSNSRSEMNVSTLELGDSALYLCASSPGAGQTDNEQFFGPGTRLTVL.

The chain carries TRBV28 and TRBJ1-2; D call uncertain. Trimming took off 6 bases at V and 5 bases at J, with 16 bases between the two ends. Germline V CDR1 and CDR2: MDHEN, SYDVKM. The CDR3 has 14 residues. CDR3 bases: TGTGCCAGCAGACCACCATATACCGGGTATGGCTACACCTTC. It is translated as CASRPPYTGYGYTF.

V is TRBV19 and J is TRBJ2-1; 8 bases align to TRBD2. With V trimmed by 4 bases and J by 10 bases, 12 bases remained unmatched. The CDR3 covers 15 residues. The V gene's germline CDR1 is LNHDA and CDR2 SQIVND (reference sequence). The CDR3 loop is CASSKKNGRAGEQFF. In DNA, the CDR3 is TGTGCCAGTAGTAAAAAAAACGGGAGGGCCGGGGAGCAGTTCTTC.

In this sample, this clone turned up a few times. The chain links TRBV3-1 (or the pseudogene TRBV3-2) to TRBJ2-1; 8 bases map to TRBD2. J was trimmed by 1 base and V by 0 bases; bases with no gene match: 11. The germline V gene encodes CDR1 LGHDT and CDR2 YNNKEL (reference sequence). This CDR3 has 19 residues. CDR3: CASSQEFGLSGRSYNEQFF. CDR3 bases: TGTGCCAGCAGCCAAGAATTTGGCTTAAGCGGGAGATCCTACAATGAGCAGTTCTTC.